This T cell receptor beta chain was recovered during a study of response to subunit inactivated influenza vaccine. TCRdb re-derived calls from the RT-PCR reads in MiXCR, one entry per CDR3 protein. The sample consists of about 800,000 distinct CDR3 sequences, 20% to 25% of them appearing once. The ends were cut back, 2 bases at V and 4 bases at J, with 11 bases in the middle. The CDR3 spans 14 residues. CDR1 MNHEY and CDR2 SVGAGI come from the germline V gene. General study results and limits: Authors suggested each seasonal influenza vaccination recruits few new T cells.

This clonotype occurred a few times. The antigen is not known. The V call is TRBV6-5, the J call TRBJ2-5; D perhaps matches TRBD2 (6 bases). The source is a man aged 45-60 years who received an inactivated influenza vaccine. Sequences were derived from PBMCs from blood, sampled less than 6 days after vaccination. This CDR3 is CASSYGGRGETQYF. Here the CDR3 DNA reads TGTGCCAGCAGTTACGGGGGGAGAGGAGAGACCCAGTACTTC.